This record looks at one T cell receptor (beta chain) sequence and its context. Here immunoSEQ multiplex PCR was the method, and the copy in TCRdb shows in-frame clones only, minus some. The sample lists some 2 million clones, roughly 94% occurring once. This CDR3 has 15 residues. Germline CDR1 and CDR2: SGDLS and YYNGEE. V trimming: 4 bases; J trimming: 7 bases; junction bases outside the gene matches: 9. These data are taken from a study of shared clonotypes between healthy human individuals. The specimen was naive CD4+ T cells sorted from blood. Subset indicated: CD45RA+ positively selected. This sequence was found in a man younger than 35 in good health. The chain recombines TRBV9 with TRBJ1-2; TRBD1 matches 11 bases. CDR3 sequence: CASSPEDRGRRGYTF. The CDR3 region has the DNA TGTGCCAGCAGCCCAGAGGACAGGGGGCGGCGTGGCTACACCTTC. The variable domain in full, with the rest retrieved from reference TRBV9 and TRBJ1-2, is DSGVTQTPKHLITATGQRVTLRCSPRSGDLSVYWYQQSLDQGLQFLIQYYNGEERAKGNILERFSAQQFPDLHSELNLSSLELGDSALYFCASSPEDRGRRGYTFGSGTRLTVV.